These 28 T cell receptor beta chains originate from one sample sequenced in a study of regulatory T cells in long-lasting Graves disease. Time point denoted: newly diagnosed GD, antithyroid drugs for less than 3 months. Construction of the TCR library relied on RNA isolated from PBMCs. In building TCR beta libraries, iRepertoire HTBI primers were used together with Arm-PCR of CDR3 regions. From the multiplex PCR reads, TCRdb called clonotypes with MiXCR, one entry per CDR3 protein. This table holds 540,000 or so distinct CDR3 sequences, roughly 14% found once. The same sample was also studied in work on T cells in Graves' hyperthyroidism and ophthalmopathy.

Sequencing was performed on peripheral blood mononuclear cells (PBMCs), taken at new diagnosis, from a patient treated with antithyroid drugs. The receptors stem from a man aged 25 to 40 with Graves disease.

The J gene is TRBJ2-1, the V gene TRBV20-1, with 7 bases aligning to TRBD1. With 0 bases clipped from V and 5 bases from J, the junction kept 7 bases outside the gene matches. Germline values: CDR1 DFQATT, CDR2 SNEGSKA (reference sequence). The CDR3 extends over 15 amino acids. The CDR3 DNA sequence: TGCAGTGCTAGAGATTTTGGACAGGTGAACAATGAGCAGTTCTTC. Translating it yields CSARDFGQVNNEQFF.

In this sample, this clonotype turned up many times. The gene calls are TRBV2 and TRBJ2-7, with a tentative D call TRBD2 (5 bases). This CDR3 region has 13 residues. The germline V gene encodes CDR1 SNHLY and CDR2 FYNNEI. The ends were cut back, 7 bases at V and 2 bases at J, with 12 bases in the middle. In nucleotides, the CDR3 is TGTGCCAGCAACCTAGCCGAAACCTACGAGCAGTACTTC. This encodes CASNLAETYEQYF.

This clonotype was found many times. The chain carries TRBV6-1 and TRBJ1-1, with TRBD1 identical over 8 bases. V was clipped by 2 bases and J by 4 bases; unmatched bases: 6. CDR1 is MNHNS and CDR2 is SASEGT in the germline V gene. This CDR3 is built from 15 residues. The CDR3 DNA is TGTGCCAGCAGTGAAACAGGGGGGCGCGGCACTGAAGCTTTCTTT. This sequence encodes CASSETGGRGTEAFF.

This clonotype showed up many times. J is TRBJ2-3 and V is TRBV9; D is undetermined. V lost 0 bases, J lost 0 bases, and 8 bases lay in between. The CDR3 is 15 residues long. CDR1 SGDLS and CDR2 YYNGEE come from the germline V gene. As DNA, the CDR3 is TGTGCCAGCAGCGTAGCTACGACTAGCACAGATACGCAGTATTTT. Translating it yields CASSVATTSTDTQYF.

The V call is TRBV12-3 or TRBV12-4, the J call TRBJ1-1; no clear D. V dropped 2 bases and J dropped 1 base, with 8 bases sitting between them. The CDR3 extends over 14 amino acids. The CDR3 region is CASSLLPGNTEAFF. The CDR3 bases are TGTGCCAGCAGTTTATTACCGGGGAACACTGAAGCTTTCTTT.

This clonotype was counted at least ten times. V and J are TRBV24-1 and TRBJ2-1; possibly TRBD2 for D (6 bases). Germline V CDR1 and CDR2: KGHDR, SFDVKD. Deletions cut 1 base from V and 5 bases from J, with 14 bases between. This CDR3 is 16 amino acids long. The CDR3 loop reads CATSDLTGSNNNEQFF. CDR3 DNA sequence: TGTGCCACCAGTGATTTAACCGGGAGCAACAACAATGAGCAGTTCTTC.

This clonotype has more than one count but fewer than ten. This chain joins TRBV5-1 and TRBJ2-7; 8 bases fit TRBD1. The CDR3 is 14 residues long. The V gene's germline CDR1 is SGHRS and CDR2 YFSETQ. With 4 bases clipped from V and 4 bases from J, the junction kept 7 bases outside the gene matches. The CDR3 here is CASSTGQGQYEQYF. The CDR3 DNA reads as TGCGCCAGCAGCACTGGACAGGGCCAATACGAGCAGTACTTC.

CDR3 in DNA: TGCAGTGCTAGAGATGGGACTCCTCAGTACTTC. Translation: CSARDGTPQYF. The rearrangement uses TRBV20-1 and TRBJ2-5; tentative D call: TRBD2 (6 bases). Trimming cost V 0 bases and J 11 bases, with 10 bases left between them. The CDR3 runs to 11 residues. The germline CDR1 and CDR2 sequences are DFQATT and SNEGSKA (reference sequence).

There are many counts of this clonotype. The chain links TRBV6-1 to TRBJ2-5; D may be TRBD1 (6 bases). V lost 10 bases to trimming and J lost 4 bases, with 22 bases between them. The CDR3 extends over 15 amino acids. Germline loops: CDR1 MNHNS, CDR2 SASEGT. In DNA form, the CDR3 reads TGTGCCAACGGAAAGTGGGAAGGGGGATCAGAGACCCAGTACTTC. Its translation is CANGKWEGGSETQYF.

This clonotype was seen at least ten times. The V and J genes are TRBV28 and TRBJ1-3; possibly TRBD1 for D (6 bases). V was clipped by 6 bases and J by 0 bases, with 9 bases between them. Germline CDR1 is MDHEN and CDR2 is SYDVKM. CDR3 size: 14 residues. CDR3: CASSQDSSGNTIYF. The CDR3 DNA is TGTGCCAGCAGCCAGGACAGCTCTGGAAACACCATATATTTT.

This clonotype was seen repeatedly, ten times or more. V is TRBV6-5 and J is TRBJ1-2; weak D call: TRBD1 (5 bases). Germline CDR1 reads MNHEY; CDR2 reads SVGAGI. The CDR3 extends over 15 amino acids. With 2 bases removed from V and 4 bases from J, the gap between germline ends came to 14 bases. CDR3 sequence (DNA): TGTGCCAGCAGTTACATCGACAGACCATTCTATGGCTACACCTTC. Its translation: CASSYIDRPFYGYTF.

In this sample, this clonotype turned up many times. The rearrangement links TRBV7-3 to TRBJ2-1; possible D gene TRBD1, 6 bases. V lost 5 bases and J 6 bases, leaving 17 bases between the germline ends. The CDR3 is 15 amino acids. Germline CDR1 reads SGHTA; CDR2 reads FQGTGA. Written as DNA, the CDR3 is TGTGCCAGCAGCATCACAGGGTTGGTTTCCAATGAGCAGTTCTTC. It is translated as CASSITGLVSNEQFF.

The rearrangement links TRBV7-9 to TRBJ1-6; 8 positions agree with TRBD1. The CDR3 is 15 residues long. V trimming: 4 bases; J trimming: 7 bases; junction bases outside the gene matches: 6. In germline, CDR1 is SEHNR, CDR2 FQNEAQ (reference sequence). CDR3 region: CASSYRQGPNSPLHF. CDR3 nucleotide sequence: TGTGCCAGCAGCTATAGACAGGGGCCGAATTCACCCCTCCACTTT.

This clonotype has only one observation. A much larger clone is a single base away; this may be a read error. The chain recombines TRBV19 with TRBJ2-3; D is ambiguous. The CDR3 extends over 11 amino acids. V lost 8 bases, J lost 4 bases, and 7 bases lay in between. The germline V gene encodes CDR1 LNHDA and CDR2 SQIVND (reference sequence). CDR3 nucleotide sequence: TGTGCCAGTGGTCACGCAGATACGCAGTATTTT. It yields the protein CASGHADTQYF.

This clonotype has only a few counts. The chain employs TRBV11-2 and TRBJ1-4; D not certain. Trimming shortened V by 3 bases and J by 5 bases, and 7 bases separated the two germline ends. Germline V lookup: CDR1 SGHAT, CDR2 FQNNGV. The CDR3 is 13 residues long. The CDR3 spells CASSLKVNEKLFF. DNA for the CDR3: TGTGCCAGCAGCTTGAAAGTGAATGAAAAACTGTTTTTT.

This clonotype showed up many times. The chain recombines TRBV7-9 with TRBJ2-7, with TRBD1 matching 10 bases. The CDR3 has 14 residues. Trimming removed 5 bases from V and 3 bases from J; junction bases left unmatched: 4. CDR1 SEHNR and CDR2 FQNEAQ come from the germline V gene (reference sequence). The CDR3 spells CASSAWTGGYEQYF. As DNA, the CDR3 is TGTGCCAGCAGCGCTTGGACAGGGGGCTACGAGCAGTACTTC.

In this sample, this clonotype turned up many times. The gene calls are TRBV29-1 and TRBJ2-3, with D possibly being TRBD1 (5 bases). Trimming took 6 bases from V and 6 from J, leaving 10 bases between them. Germline CDR1 reads SQVTM; CDR2 reads ANQGSEA. There are 11 residues in the CDR3. CDR3 region: CSVAQADTQYF. CDR3 DNA sequence: TGCAGCGTGGCACAGGCCGATACGCAGTATTTT.

The V gene is TRBV11-2, the J gene TRBJ2-6, with D uncertain. The V end was cut by 1 base, the J end by 4 bases, with 8 bases between. The V gene's germline CDR1 is SGHAT and CDR2 FQNNGV. CDR3 size: 15 residues. The CDR3 reads CASSLVRSGANVLTF. The CDR3 nucleotides read TGTGCCAGCAGCTTAGTGCGATCCGGGGCCAACGTCCTGACTTTC.

This clonotype was seen more than once but under ten times. The chain has TRBV6-1 and TRBJ2-7, with D possibly TRBD1 on 6 matching bases. The V and J ends lost 5 bases and 3 bases respectively, with 11 bases between them. Germline loops: CDR1 MNHNS, CDR2 SASEGT. The CDR3 consists of 13 residues. In DNA form, the CDR3 reads TGTGCCAGCAGTCCACGACAGGACTACGAGCAGTACTTC. Translating gives CASSPRQDYEQYF.

This clonotype was seen ten or more times. The chain combines TRBV7-8 with TRBJ1-5, with D unclear. The V end lost 0 bases, the J end lost 5 bases, and 11 bases lay between the germline ends. This CDR3 has 15 amino acids. Germline CDR1 reads SGHVS; CDR2 reads FQNEAQ. CDR3 DNA: TGTGCCAGCAGCTTAGCGCCGGGGAATCATCAGCCCCAGCATTTT. Amino acid sequence: CASSLAPGNHQPQHF.

This clonotype was seen a few times. A much larger clone lies one base from this, so it may be a read error. V gene TRBV24-1 combines with J gene TRBJ1-5, with D maybe TRBD1 (5 bases). Germline CDR1 KGHDR, CDR2 SFDVKD. CDR3 length: 18 residues. CDR3 protein: CATSDLGSGDFSNRPQHF. In nucleotides, the CDR3 is TGTGCCACCAGTGATTTGGGGTCCGGGGACTTTAGCAATCGGCCCCAGCATTTT.

This clonotype was observed many times. The genes are TRBV19 and TRBJ1-1; 8 bases align to TRBD1. Per the germline V gene, CDR1 is LNHDA and CDR2 is SQIVND (reference sequence). V lost 7 bases to trimming and J lost 3 bases; unmatched junction nucleotides: 4. The CDR3 length is 13 residues. The chain's CDR3 is CASNRQGYTEAFF. DNA of the CDR3: TGTGCCAGTAACCGACAGGGGTACACTGAAGCTTTCTTT.

This clonotype was recorded at least ten times. The CDR3: CSARFEVAGKNNEQFF. In DNA form, the CDR3 reads TGCAGTGCTAGATTCGAGGTAGCGGGCAAGAACAATGAGCAGTTCTTC. The chain carries TRBV20-1 and TRBJ2-1; TRBD2 aligns across 7 bases. Germline loops: CDR1 DFQATT, CDR2 SNEGSKA (reference sequence). The CDR3 sequence is 16 residues long. Trimming removed 2 bases from V and 5 bases from J; junction bases left unmatched: 12.

This clonotype was counted a few times. A much larger clone lies a single base off, so this may be a read error. The CDR3 DNA reads as TGTGCCAGCAGTCCACTGGAAACTGAAGCTTTCTTT. Its protein is CASSPLETEAFF. The gene calls are TRBV12-3 or TRBV12-4 and TRBJ1-1, with unresolved D. V lost 5 bases and J lost 5, with 9 bases in between. The CDR3 spans 12 residues.

There are many counts of this clonotype. As DNA, the CDR3 is TGCAGTGCTAGAGAAGCCTCCGGACAGTTCTACGAGCAGTACTTC. Translated: CSAREASGQFYEQYF. V and J are TRBV20-1 and TRBJ2-7; possibly TRBD1 for D (6 bases). The CDR3 extends over 15 amino acids. Germline CDR1 is DFQATT and CDR2 is SNEGSKA (reference sequence). V lost 0 bases and J lost 3, with 15 bases in between.

Points on this clonotype: Only one base separates this from a far larger clonotype, so it likely reflects a read error. In this CDR3 the conserved last residue, phenylalanine or tryptophan, is missing, so a read error is likely. This chain joins TRBV12-3 or TRBV12-4 and TRBJ2-1; 8 nucleotides agree with TRBD1. With 10 bases clipped from V and 5 bases from J, the junction kept 10 bases outside the gene matches. The CDR3 has 14 amino acids. As DNA, the CDR3 is TGTGCCATCGCCCGGGACAGGACCAACAATGAGCAGTTCCTC. This codes for CAIARDRTNNEQFL.

Worth noting for this clonotype: This may come from a read error, since a much larger clone is one base off. The chain has TRBV5-1 and TRBJ2-1; 9 bases fit TRBD2. V gave up 2 bases and J gave up 9 bases; unmatched junction bases: 6. CDR1 is SGHRS, CDR2 YFSETQ, per germline. The CDR3 spans 14 residues. The CDR3 nucleotides read TGCGCCAGCAGCTTAACTAGCGGGCACGCTGAGCAGTTCTTC. Translating it yields CASSLTSGHAEQFF.

Ten or more counts support this clonotype. The chain has TRBV11-2 and TRBJ2-7, with TRBD2 matching 9 bases. V trimming: 4 bases; J trimming: 3 bases; junction bases outside the gene matches: 7. CDR1 and CDR2 from the germline V gene are SGHAT and FQNNGV. The CDR3 loop spans 15 amino acids. The CDR3 is CASSSSGLANYEQYF. CDR3 nucleotide sequence: TGTGCCAGCAGCTCTAGCGGACTAGCGAACTACGAGCAGTACTTC.